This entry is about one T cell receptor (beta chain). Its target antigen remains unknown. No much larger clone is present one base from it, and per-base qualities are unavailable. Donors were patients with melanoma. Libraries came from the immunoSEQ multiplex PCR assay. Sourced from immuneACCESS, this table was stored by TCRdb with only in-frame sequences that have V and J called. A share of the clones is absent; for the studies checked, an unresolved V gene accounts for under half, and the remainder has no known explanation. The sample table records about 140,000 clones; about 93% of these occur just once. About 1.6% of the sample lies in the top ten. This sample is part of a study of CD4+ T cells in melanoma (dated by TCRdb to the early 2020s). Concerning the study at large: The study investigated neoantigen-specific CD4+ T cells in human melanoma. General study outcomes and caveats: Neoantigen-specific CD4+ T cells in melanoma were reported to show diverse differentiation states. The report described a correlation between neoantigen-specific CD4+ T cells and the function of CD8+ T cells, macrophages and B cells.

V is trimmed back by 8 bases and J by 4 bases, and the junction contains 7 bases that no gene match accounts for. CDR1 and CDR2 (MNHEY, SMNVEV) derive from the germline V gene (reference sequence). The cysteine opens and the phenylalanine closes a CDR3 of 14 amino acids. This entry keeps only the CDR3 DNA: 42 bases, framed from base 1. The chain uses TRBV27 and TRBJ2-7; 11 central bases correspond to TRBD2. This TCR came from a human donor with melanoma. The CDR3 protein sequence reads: CASQRLAGGYEQYF. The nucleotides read TGTGCCAGCCAACGTCTAGCGGGGGGTTACGAGCAGTACTTC.